The entry that follows covers one T cell receptor beta chain sequence. This sample is part of a study of blood T cell repertoires in COVID-19. For the study at large: The United States, Italy and Spain provided the acute and convalescent COVID-19 samples. PBMCs, B-cell-depleted T cells, or T cells were the source of the cDNA or gDNA that made up the material.

In the original processing: Scientists estimated how many nucleated cells there were by amplifying reference gene primers. Assay: immunoSEQ multiplex PCR; the TCRdb copy retains only in-frame clones and omits some. The DNA was the basis for D and trimming; V, J and clone size are from that table. This repertoire shows 180,000 or so clones, more than 85% found once; its top ten account for 7%. CDR1 is SEHNR and CDR2 is FQNEAQ in the germline V gene (reference sequence). With 0 bases removed from V and 8 bases from J, the gap between germline ends came to 14 bases. The CDR3 is made up of 15 amino acids.

The V and J genes are TRBV7-9 and TRBJ2-1; weak D call: TRBD1 (5 bases). The TCR sequence derives from a woman older than 75 in a cohort sampled during active or convalescent COVID-19. The sequenced sample was peripheral blood. The CDR3: CASSLAGQGWDEQFF. CDR3 sequence (DNA): TGTGCCAGCAGCTTAGCGGGGCAGGGATGGGATGAGCAGTTCTTC.